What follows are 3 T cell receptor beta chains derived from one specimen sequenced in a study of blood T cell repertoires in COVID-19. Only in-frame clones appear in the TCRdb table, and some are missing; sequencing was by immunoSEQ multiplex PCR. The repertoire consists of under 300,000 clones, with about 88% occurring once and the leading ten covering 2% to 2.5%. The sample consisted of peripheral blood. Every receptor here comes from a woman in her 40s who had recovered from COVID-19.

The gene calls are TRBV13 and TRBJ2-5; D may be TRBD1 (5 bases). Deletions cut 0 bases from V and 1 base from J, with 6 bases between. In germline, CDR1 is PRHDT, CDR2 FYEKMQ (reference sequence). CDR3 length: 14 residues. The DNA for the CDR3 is TGTGCCAGCAGCTTAGGGACAGTCCAAGAGACCCAGTACTTC. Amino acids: CASSLGTVQETQYF.

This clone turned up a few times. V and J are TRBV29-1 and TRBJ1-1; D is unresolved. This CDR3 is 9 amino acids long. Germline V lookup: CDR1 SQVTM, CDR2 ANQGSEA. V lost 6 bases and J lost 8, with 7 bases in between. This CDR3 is CSVEAEAFF. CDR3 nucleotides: TGCAGCGTCGAGGCGGAAGCTTTCTTT.

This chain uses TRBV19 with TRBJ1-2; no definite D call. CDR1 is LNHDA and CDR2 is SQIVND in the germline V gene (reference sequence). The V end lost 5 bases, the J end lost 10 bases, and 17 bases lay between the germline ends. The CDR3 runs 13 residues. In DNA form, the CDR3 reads TGTGCCAGTAGTCTGGGAGCGCGGGAAGACTACACCTTC. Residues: CASSLGAREDYTF. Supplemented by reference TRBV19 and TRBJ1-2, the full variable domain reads DGGITQSPKYLFRKEGQNVTLSCEQNLNHDAMYWYRQDPGQGLRLIYYSQIVNDFQKGDIAEGYSVSREKKESFPLTVTSAQKNPTAFYLCASSLGAREDYTFGSGTRLTVV.